Presented here are 25 T cell receptor beta chains from one specimen sequenced in a study of T cell responses to AZD1222 COVID-19 vaccine. Clones were read by immunoSEQ multiplex PCR, and TCRdb kept only the in-frame ones, dropping some. The profile shows under 200,000 clones, roughly 90% of them singletons. The input for sequencing was peripheral blood, taken 28 days after the second AZD1222 dose. The receptors were sampled from an adult who received the AZD1222 COVID-19 vaccine.

This clone was recorded once. The rearrangement links TRBV3-1 (or the pseudogene TRBV3-2) to TRBJ2-7; TRBD2 agrees at 13 bases. Germline V gene data show CDR1 as LGHDT and CDR2 as YNNKEL (reference sequence). V lost 4 bases and J lost 7; bases outside the gene matches: 4. The CDR3 consists of 14 residues. The CDR3 nucleotides read TGTGCCAGCAGCCTGAGGACTAGCGGGGGTGAGCAGTACTTC. It yields the protein CASSLRTSGGEQYF.

The J gene is TRBJ1-2, the V gene TRBV10-3; tentative D call: TRBD1 (5 bases). Germline-derived CDR1 and CDR2 are ENHRY and SYGVKD. The V and J ends lost 8 bases and 4 bases respectively, with 20 bases between them. CDR3 length equals 15 residues. CDR3 nucleotide sequence: TGTGCCATCTCCCTGGGGATCAGGGAGGGCTATGGCTACACCTTC. Translating gives CAISLGIREGYGYTF.

The V gene is TRBV2, the J gene TRBJ1-2; possible D gene TRBD1, 6 bases. Deletions cut 8 bases from V and 8 bases from J, with 12 bases between. The length of the CDR3 is 11 residues. Germline assignment: CDR1 SNHLY and CDR2 FYNNEI. The CDR3 DNA follows: TGTGCCAGCGGGACAAAGGGGGGCTACACCTTC. The encoded protein is CASGTKGGYTF.

This chain links TRBV6-2 or TRBV6-3 with TRBJ2-1; 10 bases line up with TRBD1. The CDR3 is 14 residues long. Germline CDR1 MNHEY, CDR2 SVGEGT. V was pared by 6 bases and J by 9 bases, with 8 bases of the junction left unmatched. CDR3 region: CASSPGQGSSEQFF. DNA of the CDR3: TGTGCCAGCAGCCCGGGACAGGGGTCAAGTGAGCAGTTCTTC.

This chain joins TRBV4-1 and TRBJ2-5; D is uncertain. V gave up 2 bases and J gave up 3 bases, with 13 bases separating them. The CDR3 consists of 15 residues. In germline, CDR1 is MGHRA, CDR2 YSYEKL. CDR3 in amino acids: CASSQLGLDKETQYF. The CDR3 DNA reads TGCGCCAGCAGCCAACTCGGGCTAGATAAAGAGACCCAGTACTTC.

The rearrangement uses TRBV6-5 and TRBJ2-7, with D hard to call. CDR1 and CDR2 from the germline V gene are MNHEY and SVGAGI. Trimming removed 0 bases from V and 2 bases from J, with 11 bases in between. The CDR3 totals 15 residues. CDR3 DNA: TGTGCCAGCAGTTACTCTTTCCCCCCGACCTACGAGCAGTACTTC. Protein: CASSYSFPPTYEQYF.

V is TRBV19 and J is TRBJ1-4; D not certain. The CDR3 extends over 15 amino acids. In germline, CDR1 is LNHDA, CDR2 SQIVND (reference sequence). The V end lost 6 bases, the J end lost 0 bases, and 11 bases lay between the germline ends. The CDR3 bases are TGTGCCAGTAGGGATCGGACGGCAACTAATGAAAAACTGTTTTTT. It translates to CASRDRTATNEKLFF.

The chain recombines TRBV6-6 with TRBJ2-2; no clear D gene. V lost 6 bases and J 3 bases, leaving 11 bases between the germline ends. This CDR3 region has 14 residues. Germline CDR1 MNHNY, CDR2 SVGAGI (reference sequence). The CDR3 DNA reads TGTGCCAGCAGCGCGCAAAAGGACACCGGGGAGCTGTTTTTT. Translation: CASSAQKDTGELFF.

The chain couples TRBV7-2 to TRBJ2-7, with D possibly being TRBD2 (6 bases). Germline V gives CDR1 SGHTA, CDR2 FQGNSA. The V end was cut by 3 bases, the J end by 7 bases, with 19 bases between. The CDR3 extends over 15 amino acids. CDR3 residues: CASSLGPAGPEEQYF. CDR3 nucleotide sequence: TGTGCCAGCAGCTTGGGTCCGGCGGGGCCCGAGGAGCAGTACTTC.

This chain connects TRBV9 to TRBJ2-7, with D perhaps given as TRBD1 or TRBD2 (5 bases each). Germline CDR1 and CDR2: SGDLS and YYNGEE. V lost 0 bases to trimming and J lost 2 bases, with 15 bases between them. This CDR3 has 16 residues. DNA for the CDR3: TGTGCCAGCAGCGTAGGCCCGGGGCAGATCGCCTACGAGCAGTACTTC. Its protein product is CASSVGPGQIAYEQYF.

The chain employs TRBV30 and TRBJ2-1, with D hard to call. CDR1 and CDR2 (germline): GTSNPN, SVGIG (reference sequence). The CDR3 is made up of 14 amino acids. With 0 bases removed from V and 6 bases from J, the gap between germline ends came to 12 bases. The CDR3 loop reads CAWSVHSRVNEQFF. In nucleotides, the CDR3 is TGTGCCTGGAGTGTACATAGTAGGGTCAATGAGCAGTTCTTC.

The rearrangement links TRBV5-5 to TRBJ1-4; TRBD1 is a possible D gene (6 bases). CDR1 and CDR2 (germline): SGHKS, YYEKEE (reference sequence). This CDR3 spans 17 amino acids. Trimming stripped 0 bases from V and 1 base from J, with 13 bases between. Written as DNA, the CDR3 is TGTGCCAGCAGCTTGGTGGGGGCGGGGAAAACTAATGAAAAACTGTTTTTT. Encoded protein: CASSLVGAGKTNEKLFF.

The rearrangement links TRBV27 to TRBJ1-4; a possible D gene is TRBD1 (5 bases). Germline-derived CDR1 and CDR2 are MNHEY and SMNVEV (reference sequence). V was clipped by 3 bases and J by 0 bases, with 11 bases between them. The CDR3 runs to 16 residues. The CDR3 DNA follows: TGTGCCAGCAGTTTGGGACCCGATGCAACTAATGAAAAACTGTTTTTT. Amino acids: CASSLGPDATNEKLFF.

The chain combines TRBV28 with TRBJ1-5, with 8 bases aligning to TRBD1. V was pared by 2 bases and J by 2 bases, with 11 bases of the junction left unmatched. This CDR3 is built from 18 residues. The germline V gene encodes CDR1 MDHEN and CDR2 SYDVKM. This CDR3 reads CASSLTQGAQIGNQPQHF. In DNA, the CDR3 is TGTGCCAGCAGTTTAACGCAGGGGGCGCAGATCGGCAATCAGCCCCAGCATTTT. The whole variable domain, remainder taken from reference TRBV28 and TRBJ1-5, is DVKVTQSSRYLVKRTGEKVFLECVQDMDHENMFWYRQDPGLGLRLIYFSYDVKMKEKGDIPEGYSVSREKKERFSLILESASTNQTSMYLCASSLTQGAQIGNQPQHFGDGTRLSIL.

V usage is TRBV5-1 and J usage is TRBJ2-5, with D uncertain. The germline V gene has CDR1 SGHRS and CDR2 YFSETQ. V lost 4 bases and J lost 3, with 7 bases in between. This CDR3 is built from 12 residues. CDR3 sequence reads: CASSPQEETQYF. The CDR3 bases are TGCGCCAGCAGCCCGCAAGAAGAGACCCAGTACTTC.

The V and J genes are TRBV13 and TRBJ2-5; D is uncertain. The ends were cut back, 2 bases at V and 1 base at J, with 11 bases in the middle. Germline loops: CDR1 PRHDT, CDR2 FYEKMQ (reference sequence). The CDR3 is 15 residues long. The CDR3 region has the DNA TGTGCCAGCAGCTTAAAGCGACGGTCCCAAGAGACCCAGTACTTC. Translation gives CASSLKRRSQETQYF.

The V call is TRBV3-1 (or the pseudogene TRBV3-2), the J call TRBJ1-1; maybe TRBD1 (5 bases). V lost 4 bases and J 10 bases, leaving 25 bases between the germline ends. Germline values: CDR1 LGHDT, CDR2 YNNKEL (reference sequence). This CDR3 is 16 amino acids long. In nucleotides, the CDR3 is TGTGCCAGCAGCCTCTCCCGGGACGCAGCCCGGTTAAGAGCTTTCTTT. Its translation: CASSLSRDAARLRAFF.

A note on this clone: This CDR3 is also generated by other DNA sequences in the sample. The chain uses TRBV6-5 and TRBJ1-5; D uncertain. The CDR3 runs to 12 residues. Looked up from germline, CDR1 is MNHEY and CDR2 is SVGAGI. V was pared by 0 bases and J by 7 bases, with 4 bases between. The CDR3 spells CASSYSGQPQHF. CDR3 sequence (DNA): TGTGCCAGCAGTTACTCGGGCCAGCCCCAGCATTTT.

The V and J genes are TRBV7-8 and TRBJ1-3, with a possible D match to TRBD1 (6 bases). The V end lost 5 bases, the J end lost 5 bases, and 13 bases lay between the germline ends. Per germline, CDR1 SGHVS and CDR2 FQNEAQ. This CDR3 spans 14 amino acids. The CDR3 region is CASSAGTSRNTIYF. The CDR3 DNA is TGTGCCAGCAGCGCCGGGACATCTAGAAACACCATATATTTT.

The CDR3 sequence is CASRGDKNTGELFF. The CDR3 bases are TGTGCCAGCAGGGGGGACAAGAACACCGGGGAGCTGTTTTTT. The chain carries TRBV6-6 and TRBJ2-2; possible D gene TRBD1, 6 bases. V lost 6 bases and J lost 1, with 9 bases in between. CDR1 and CDR2 from the germline V gene are MNHNY and SVGAGI (reference sequence). The CDR3 loop spans 14 amino acids.

This chain joins TRBV2 and TRBJ1-1; TRBD1 aligns across 7 bases. V was pared by 4 bases and J by 4 bases, with 6 bases of the junction left unmatched. From germline, CDR1 is SNHLY and CDR2 FYNNEI. The CDR3 is 14 amino acids. For the CDR3, the DNA is TGTGCCAGCAGTGGGGGACAGAGGGCCACTGAAGCTTTCTTT. Its translation: CASSGGQRATEAFF.

This clone was counted a single time. The chain recombines TRBV10-3 with TRBJ1-2, with a tentative D call TRBD1 (6 bases). Trimming shortened V by 4 bases and J by 7 bases, and 13 bases separated the two germline ends. The CDR3 runs 13 residues. Germline loops: CDR1 ENHRY, CDR2 SYGVKD. For the CDR3, the DNA is TGTGCCATCAGTGGGACAGAAAGTGGTGGCTACACCTTC. Encoded protein: CAISGTESGGYTF.

V usage is TRBV9 and J usage is TRBJ1-2; D remains ambiguous. Looked up from germline, CDR1 is SGDLS and CDR2 is YYNGEE. Trimming shortened V by 0 bases and J by 10 bases, and 10 bases separated the two germline ends. This CDR3 region has 12 residues. DNA of the CDR3: TGTGCCAGCAGCGTAGGCCCTATCGACTACACCTTC. It codes for CASSVGPIDYTF. The entire variable domain, with the rest obtained from reference TRBV9 and TRBJ1-2, is as follows: DSGVTQTPKHLITATGQRVTLRCSPRSGDLSVYWYQQSLDQGLQFLIQYYNGEERAKGNILERFSAQQFPDLHSELNLSSLELGDSALYFCASSVGPIDYTFGSGTRLTVV.

The chain has TRBV4-2 and TRBJ2-7, with TRBD2 matching 7 bases. The CDR3 loop spans 16 amino acids. Germline CDR1 reads LGHNA; CDR2 reads YNFKEQ. The ends lost 0 bases at V and 4 bases at J; junction bases unmatched: 9. Written as DNA, the CDR3 is TGTGCCAGCAGCCAAGAGTCAGCTAGCGGAAGGTACGAGCAGTACTTC. Translation gives CASSQESASGRYEQYF.

This clone was detected a few times. The J gene is TRBJ1-1, the V gene TRBV6-5; D may be TRBD1 (5 bases). Trimming stripped 7 bases from V and 1 base from J, with 13 bases between. Germline V CDR1 and CDR2: MNHEY, SVGAGI. The CDR3 has 14 residues. CDR3 sequence (DNA): TGTGCCAGCAACAACAAGGGGTCGAACACTGAAGCTTTCTTT. This translates into CASNNKGSNTEAFF.